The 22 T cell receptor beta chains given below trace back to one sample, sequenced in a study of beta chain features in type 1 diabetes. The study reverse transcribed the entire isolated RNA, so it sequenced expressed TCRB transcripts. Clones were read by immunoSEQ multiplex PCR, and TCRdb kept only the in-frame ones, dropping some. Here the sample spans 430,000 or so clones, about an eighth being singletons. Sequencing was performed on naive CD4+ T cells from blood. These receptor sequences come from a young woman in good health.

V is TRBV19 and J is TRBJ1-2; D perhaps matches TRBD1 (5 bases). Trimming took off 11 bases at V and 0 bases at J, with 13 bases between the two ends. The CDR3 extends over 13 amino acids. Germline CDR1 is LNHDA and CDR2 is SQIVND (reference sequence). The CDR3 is CASRGGANYGYTF. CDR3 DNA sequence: TGTGCCTCCCGGGGGGGAGCTAACTATGGCTACACCTTC.

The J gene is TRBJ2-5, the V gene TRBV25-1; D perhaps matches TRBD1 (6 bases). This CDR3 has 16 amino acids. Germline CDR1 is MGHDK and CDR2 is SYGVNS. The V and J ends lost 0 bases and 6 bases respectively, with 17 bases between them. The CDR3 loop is CASSEYRGTGEKTQYF. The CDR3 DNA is TGTGCCAGCAGTGAATATAGGGGGACGGGTGAAAAGACCCAGTACTTC.

CDR3 protein: CAWTGSETQYF. The CDR3 region has the DNA TGTGCCTGGACAGGGTCGGAGACCCAGTACTTC. The chain carries TRBV30 and TRBJ2-5, with D perhaps TRBD1 (5 bases). Trimming took 4 bases from V and 5 from J, leaving 8 bases between them. Germline V gene sequence: CDR1 GTSNPN, CDR2 SVGIG (reference sequence). This CDR3 is built from 11 residues.

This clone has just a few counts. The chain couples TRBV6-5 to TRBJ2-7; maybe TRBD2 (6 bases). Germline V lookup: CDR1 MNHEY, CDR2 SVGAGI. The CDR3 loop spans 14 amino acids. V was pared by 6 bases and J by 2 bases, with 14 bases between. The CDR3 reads CASSRSGSTYEQYF. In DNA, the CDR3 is TGTGCCAGCAGCCGAAGCGGGTCTACCTACGAGCAGTACTTC.

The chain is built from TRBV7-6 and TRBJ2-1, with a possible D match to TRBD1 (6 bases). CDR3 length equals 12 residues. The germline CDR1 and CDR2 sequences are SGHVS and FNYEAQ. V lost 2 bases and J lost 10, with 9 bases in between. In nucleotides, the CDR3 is TGTGCCAGCAGCTTACCCGGGACAGAGCAGTTCTTC. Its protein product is CASSLPGTEQFF.

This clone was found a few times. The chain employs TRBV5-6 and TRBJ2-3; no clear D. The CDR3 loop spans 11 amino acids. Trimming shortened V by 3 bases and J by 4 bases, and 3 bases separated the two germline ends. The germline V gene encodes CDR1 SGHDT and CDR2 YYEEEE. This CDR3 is CASSSPDTQYF. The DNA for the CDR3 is TGTGCCAGCAGCTCTCCAGATACGCAGTATTTT.

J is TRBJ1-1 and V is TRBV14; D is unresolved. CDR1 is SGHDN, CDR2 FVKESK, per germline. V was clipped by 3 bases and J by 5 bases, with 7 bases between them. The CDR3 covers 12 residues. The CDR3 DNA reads TGTGCCAGCAGCCACGCGGGGACTGAAGCTTTCTTT. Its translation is CASSHAGTEAFF. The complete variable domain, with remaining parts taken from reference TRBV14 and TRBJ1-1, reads EAGVTQFPSHSVIEKGQTVTLRCDPISGHDNLYWYRRVMGKEIKFLLHFVKESKQDESGMPNNRFLAERTGGTYSTLKVQPAELEDSGVYFCASSHAGTEAFFGQGTRLTVV.

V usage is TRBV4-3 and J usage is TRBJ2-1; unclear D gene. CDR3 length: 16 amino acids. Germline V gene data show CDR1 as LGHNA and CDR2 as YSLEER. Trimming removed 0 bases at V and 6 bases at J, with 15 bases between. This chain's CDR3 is CASSQDRLVLGNEQFF. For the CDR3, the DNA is TGCGCCAGCAGCCAAGATCGTCTAGTATTAGGCAATGAGCAGTTCTTC.

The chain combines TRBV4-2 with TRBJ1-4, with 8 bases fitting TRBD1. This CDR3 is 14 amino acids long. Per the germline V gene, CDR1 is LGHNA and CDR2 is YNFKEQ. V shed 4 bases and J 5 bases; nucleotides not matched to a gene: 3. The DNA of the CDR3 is TGTGCCAGCAGCCGGGACAGGTTGAATGAAAAACTGTTTTTT. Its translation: CASSRDRLNEKLFF.

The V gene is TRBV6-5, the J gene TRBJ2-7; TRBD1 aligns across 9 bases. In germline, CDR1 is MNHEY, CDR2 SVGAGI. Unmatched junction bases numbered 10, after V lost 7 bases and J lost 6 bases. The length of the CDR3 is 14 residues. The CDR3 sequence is CASKRGTGTGEQYV. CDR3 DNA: TGTGCCAGCAAAAGAGGGACAGGGACCGGCGAGCAGTACGTC.

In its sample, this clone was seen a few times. CDR3 residues: CASSPDRNYGYTF. The CDR3 DNA is TGTGCCAGCAGCCCAGACAGGAACTATGGCTACACCTTC. The chain carries TRBV7-2 and TRBJ1-2, with a possible D match to TRBD1 (6 bases). In germline, CDR1 is SGHTA, CDR2 FQGNSA. The CDR3 has 13 residues. V lost 5 bases and J lost 2, with 9 bases in between.

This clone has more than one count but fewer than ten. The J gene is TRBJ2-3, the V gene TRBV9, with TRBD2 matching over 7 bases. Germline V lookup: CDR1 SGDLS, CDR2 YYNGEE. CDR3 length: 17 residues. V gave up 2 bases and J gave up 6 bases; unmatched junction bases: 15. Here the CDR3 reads CASSVPVVAGHGDTQYF. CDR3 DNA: TGTGCCAGCAGCGTTCCAGTTGTAGCGGGCCATGGGGATACGCAGTATTTT.

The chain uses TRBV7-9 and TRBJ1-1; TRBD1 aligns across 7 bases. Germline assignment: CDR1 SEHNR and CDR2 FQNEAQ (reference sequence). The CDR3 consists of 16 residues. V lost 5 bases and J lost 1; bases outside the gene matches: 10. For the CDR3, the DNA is TGTGCCAGCAGCATTGGGTCGACAGGGCGGAACACTGAAGCTTTCTTT. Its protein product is CASSIGSTGRNTEAFF.

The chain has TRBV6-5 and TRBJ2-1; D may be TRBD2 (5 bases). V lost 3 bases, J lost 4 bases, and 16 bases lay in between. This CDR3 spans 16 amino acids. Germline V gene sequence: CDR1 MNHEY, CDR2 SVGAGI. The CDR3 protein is CASSYEAGLRYNEQFF. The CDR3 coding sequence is TGTGCCAGCAGTTATGAGGCAGGACTCAGGTACAATGAGCAGTTCTTC.

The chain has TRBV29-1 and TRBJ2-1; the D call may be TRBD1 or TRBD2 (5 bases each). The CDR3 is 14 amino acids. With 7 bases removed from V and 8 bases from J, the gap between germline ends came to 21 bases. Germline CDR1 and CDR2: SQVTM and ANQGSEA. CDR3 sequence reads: CSGAESGGVHEQFF. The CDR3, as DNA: TGCAGCGGGGCCGAGAGTGGGGGTGTACATGAGCAGTTCTTC.

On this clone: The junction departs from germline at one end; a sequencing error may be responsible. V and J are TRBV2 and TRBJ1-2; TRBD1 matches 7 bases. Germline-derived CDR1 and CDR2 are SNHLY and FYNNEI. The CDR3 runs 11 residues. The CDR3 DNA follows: TGTGCCAGCAGTGATAGGACAGGTTTATCCTTC. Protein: CASSDRTGLSF.

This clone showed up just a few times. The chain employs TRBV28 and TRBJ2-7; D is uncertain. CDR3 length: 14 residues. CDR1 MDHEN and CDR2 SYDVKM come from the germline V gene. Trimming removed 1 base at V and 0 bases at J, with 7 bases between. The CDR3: CASSLYGPSYEQYF. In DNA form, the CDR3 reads TGTGCCAGCAGTTTATACGGCCCCTCCTACGAGCAGTACTTC.

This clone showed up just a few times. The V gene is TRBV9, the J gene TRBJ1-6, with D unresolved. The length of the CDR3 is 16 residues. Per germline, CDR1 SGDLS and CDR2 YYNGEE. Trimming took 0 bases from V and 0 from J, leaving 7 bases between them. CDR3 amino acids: CASSVGSSSYNSPLHF. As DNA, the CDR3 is TGTGCCAGCAGCGTAGGCAGCAGCTCCTATAATTCACCCCTCCACTTT.

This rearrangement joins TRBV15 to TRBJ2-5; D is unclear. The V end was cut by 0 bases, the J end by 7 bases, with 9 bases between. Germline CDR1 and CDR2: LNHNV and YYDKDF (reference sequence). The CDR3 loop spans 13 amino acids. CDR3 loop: CATSRDIGGTQYF. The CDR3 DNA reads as TGTGCCACCAGCAGAGATATTGGCGGGACCCAGTACTTC.

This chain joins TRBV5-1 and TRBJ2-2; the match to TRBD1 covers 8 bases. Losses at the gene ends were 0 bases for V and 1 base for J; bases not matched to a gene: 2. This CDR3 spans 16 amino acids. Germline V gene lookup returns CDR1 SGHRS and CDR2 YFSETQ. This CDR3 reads CASSLVGTGNTGELFF. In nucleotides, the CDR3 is TGCGCCAGCAGCTTGGTGGGGACAGGGAACACCGGGGAGCTGTTTTTT.

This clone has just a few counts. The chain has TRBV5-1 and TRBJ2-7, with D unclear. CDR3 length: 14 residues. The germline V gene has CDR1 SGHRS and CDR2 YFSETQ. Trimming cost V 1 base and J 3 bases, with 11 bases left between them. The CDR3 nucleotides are TGCGCCAGCAGCTTGTCACGCACATACTACGAGCAGTACGTC. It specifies CASSLSRTYYEQYV.

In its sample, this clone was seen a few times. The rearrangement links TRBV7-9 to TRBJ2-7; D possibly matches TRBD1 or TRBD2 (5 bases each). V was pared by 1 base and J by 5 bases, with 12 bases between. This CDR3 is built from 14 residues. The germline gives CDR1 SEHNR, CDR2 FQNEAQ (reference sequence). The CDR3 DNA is TGTGCCAGCAGCTTAGGTCAGGGAGTCAACGAGCAGTACGTC. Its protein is CASSLGQGVNEQYV.